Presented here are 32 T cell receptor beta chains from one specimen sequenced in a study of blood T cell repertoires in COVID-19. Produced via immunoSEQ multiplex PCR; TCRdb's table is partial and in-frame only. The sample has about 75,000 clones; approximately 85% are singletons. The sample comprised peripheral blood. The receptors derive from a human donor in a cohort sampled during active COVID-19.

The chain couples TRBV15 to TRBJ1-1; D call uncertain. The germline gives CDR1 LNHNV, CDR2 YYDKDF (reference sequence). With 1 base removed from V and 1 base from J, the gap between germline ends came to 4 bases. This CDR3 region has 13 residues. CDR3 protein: CATSRGANTEAFF. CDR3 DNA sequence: TGTGCCACCAGCAGAGGGGCGAACACTGAAGCTTTCTTT.

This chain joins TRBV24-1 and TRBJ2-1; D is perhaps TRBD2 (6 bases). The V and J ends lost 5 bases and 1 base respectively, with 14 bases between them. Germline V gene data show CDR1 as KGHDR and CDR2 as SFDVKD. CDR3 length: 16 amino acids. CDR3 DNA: TGTGCCACCAGTGGTACGGGAGTTGCGTCCTACAATGAGCAGTTCTTC. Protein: CATSGTGVASYNEQFF.

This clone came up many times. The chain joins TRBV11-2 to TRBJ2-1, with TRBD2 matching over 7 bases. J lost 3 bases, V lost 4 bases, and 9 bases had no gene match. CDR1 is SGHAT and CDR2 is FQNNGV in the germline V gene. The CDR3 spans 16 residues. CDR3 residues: CASSWERGEGYNEQFF. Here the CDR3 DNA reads TGTGCCAGCAGCTGGGAGCGCGGGGAGGGCTACAATGAGCAGTTCTTC.

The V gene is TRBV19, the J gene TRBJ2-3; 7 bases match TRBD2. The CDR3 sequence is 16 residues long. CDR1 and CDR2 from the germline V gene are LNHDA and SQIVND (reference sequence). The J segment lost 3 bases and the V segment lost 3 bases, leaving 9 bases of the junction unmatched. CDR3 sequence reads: CASSIRGGSGTDTQYF. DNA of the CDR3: TGTGCCAGTAGTATCCGTGGCGGGAGCGGGACAGATACGCAGTATTTT.

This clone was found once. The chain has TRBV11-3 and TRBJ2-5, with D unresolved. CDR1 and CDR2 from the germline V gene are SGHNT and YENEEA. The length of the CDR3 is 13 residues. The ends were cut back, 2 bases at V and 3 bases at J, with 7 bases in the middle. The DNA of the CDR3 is TGTGCCAGCAGCTTAACGGTGGAAGAGACCCAGTACTTC. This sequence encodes CASSLTVEETQYF.

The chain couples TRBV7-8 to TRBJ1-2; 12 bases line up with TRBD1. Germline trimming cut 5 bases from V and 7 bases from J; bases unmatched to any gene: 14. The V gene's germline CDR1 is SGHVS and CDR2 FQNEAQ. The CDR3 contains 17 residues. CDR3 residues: CASSPPLGTGGESGYTF. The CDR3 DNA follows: TGTGCCAGCAGCCCACCTTTAGGGACAGGGGGCGAAAGTGGCTACACCTTC.

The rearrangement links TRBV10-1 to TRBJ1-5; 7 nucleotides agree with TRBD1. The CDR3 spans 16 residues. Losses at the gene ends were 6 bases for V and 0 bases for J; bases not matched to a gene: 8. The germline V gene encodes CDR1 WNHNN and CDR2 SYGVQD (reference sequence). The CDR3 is CASRKDRKNSNQPQHF. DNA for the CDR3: TGCGCCAGCAGGAAGGACAGGAAAAATAGCAATCAGCCCCAGCATTTT.

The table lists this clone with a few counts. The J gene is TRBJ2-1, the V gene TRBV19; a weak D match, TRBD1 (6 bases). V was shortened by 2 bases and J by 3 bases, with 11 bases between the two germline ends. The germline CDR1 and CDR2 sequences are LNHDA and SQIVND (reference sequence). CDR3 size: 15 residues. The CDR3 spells CASSIRGNSYNEQFF. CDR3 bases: TGTGCCAGTAGTATAAGGGGGAATAGCTACAATGAGCAGTTCTTC. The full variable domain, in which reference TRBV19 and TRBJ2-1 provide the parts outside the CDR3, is DGGITQSPKYLFRKEGQNVTLSCEQNLNHDAMYWYRQDPGQGLRLIYYSQIVNDFQKGDIAEGYSVSREKKESFPLTVTSAQKNPTAFYLCASSIRGNSYNEQFFGPGTRLTVL.

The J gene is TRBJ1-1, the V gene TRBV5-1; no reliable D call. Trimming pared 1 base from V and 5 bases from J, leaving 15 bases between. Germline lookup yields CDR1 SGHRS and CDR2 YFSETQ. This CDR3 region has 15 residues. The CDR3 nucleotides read TGCGCCAGCAGCTTGATCCCGAACAGTGGGACTGAAGCTTTCTTT. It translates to CASSLIPNSGTEAFF.

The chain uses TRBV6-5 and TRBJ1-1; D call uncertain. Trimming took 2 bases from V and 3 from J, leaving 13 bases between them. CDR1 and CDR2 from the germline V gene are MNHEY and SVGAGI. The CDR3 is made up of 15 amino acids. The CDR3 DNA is TGTGCCAGCAGTTACGGGCCCTTAAAGGACACTGAAGCTTTCTTT. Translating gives CASSYGPLKDTEAFF.

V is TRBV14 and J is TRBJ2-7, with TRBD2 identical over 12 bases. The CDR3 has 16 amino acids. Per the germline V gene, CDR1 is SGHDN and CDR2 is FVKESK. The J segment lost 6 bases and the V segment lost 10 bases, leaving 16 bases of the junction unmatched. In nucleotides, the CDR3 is TGTGCCACCAAGTTTCTAGCGGGAGGGCCTATAAGCGAGCAGTACTTC. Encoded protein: CATKFLAGGPISEQYF.

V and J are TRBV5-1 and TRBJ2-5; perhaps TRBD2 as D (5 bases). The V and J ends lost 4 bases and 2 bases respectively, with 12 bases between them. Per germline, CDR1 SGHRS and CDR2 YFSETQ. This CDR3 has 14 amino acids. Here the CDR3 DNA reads TGCGCCAGCAGCCTGAGCGGAGTTCAAGAGACCCAGTACTTC. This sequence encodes CASSLSGVQETQYF.

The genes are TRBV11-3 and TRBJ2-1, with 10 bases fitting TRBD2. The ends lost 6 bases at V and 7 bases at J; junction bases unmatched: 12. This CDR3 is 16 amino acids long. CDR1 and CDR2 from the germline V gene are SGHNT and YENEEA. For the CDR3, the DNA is TGTGCCAGCAGATCAGCGGGAGGGCCAACGTGGAATGAGCAGTTCTTC. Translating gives CASRSAGGPTWNEQFF.

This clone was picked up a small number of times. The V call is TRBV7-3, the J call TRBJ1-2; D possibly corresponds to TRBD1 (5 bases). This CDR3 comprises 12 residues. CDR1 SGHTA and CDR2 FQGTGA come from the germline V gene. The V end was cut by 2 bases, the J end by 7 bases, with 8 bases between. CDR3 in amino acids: CASSLAGFGYTF. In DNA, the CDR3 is TGTGCCAGCAGCTTAGCAGGGTTTGGCTACACCTTC.

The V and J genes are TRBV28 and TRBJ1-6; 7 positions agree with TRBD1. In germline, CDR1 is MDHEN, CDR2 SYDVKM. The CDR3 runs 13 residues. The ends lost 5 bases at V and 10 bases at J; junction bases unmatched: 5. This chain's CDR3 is CASSLDRFSPLHF. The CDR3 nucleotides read TGTGCCAGCAGTCTGGACAGGTTCTCACCCCTCCACTTT.

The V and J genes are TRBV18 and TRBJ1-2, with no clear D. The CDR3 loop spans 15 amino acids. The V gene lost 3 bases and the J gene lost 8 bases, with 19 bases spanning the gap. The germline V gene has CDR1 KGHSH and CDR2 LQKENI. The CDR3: CASSPQPTSLGGYTF. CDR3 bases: TGTGCCAGCTCACCCCAACCTACGTCCCTCGGGGGCTACACCTTC.

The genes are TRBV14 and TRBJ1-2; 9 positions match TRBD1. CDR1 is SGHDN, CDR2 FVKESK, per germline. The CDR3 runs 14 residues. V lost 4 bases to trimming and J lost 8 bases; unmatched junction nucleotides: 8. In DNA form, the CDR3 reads TGTGCCAGCAGCCGCGGGACAGGGCTTTGGGGCTACACCTTC. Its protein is CASSRGTGLWGYTF.

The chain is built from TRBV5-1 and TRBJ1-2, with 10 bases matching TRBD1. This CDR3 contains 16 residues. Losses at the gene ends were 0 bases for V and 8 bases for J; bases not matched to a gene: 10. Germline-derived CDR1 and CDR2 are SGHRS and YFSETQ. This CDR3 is CASSLARDRGLWGYTF. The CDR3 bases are TGCGCCAGCAGCTTGGCCCGGGACAGGGGACTCTGGGGCTACACCTTC.

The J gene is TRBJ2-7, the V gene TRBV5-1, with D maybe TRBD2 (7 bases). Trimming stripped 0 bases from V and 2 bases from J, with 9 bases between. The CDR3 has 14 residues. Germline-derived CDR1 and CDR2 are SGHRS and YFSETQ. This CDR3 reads CASSLEGGTYEQYF. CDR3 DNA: TGCGCCAGCAGCTTGGAGGGGGGGACCTACGAGCAGTACTTC.

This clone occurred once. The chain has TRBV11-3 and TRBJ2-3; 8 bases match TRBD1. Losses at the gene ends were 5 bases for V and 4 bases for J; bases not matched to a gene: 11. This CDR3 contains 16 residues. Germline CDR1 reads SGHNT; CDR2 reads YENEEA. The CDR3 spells CASSTRQGAHADTQYF. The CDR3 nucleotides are TGTGCCAGCAGCACCCGCCAGGGGGCGCATGCAGATACGCAGTATTTT.

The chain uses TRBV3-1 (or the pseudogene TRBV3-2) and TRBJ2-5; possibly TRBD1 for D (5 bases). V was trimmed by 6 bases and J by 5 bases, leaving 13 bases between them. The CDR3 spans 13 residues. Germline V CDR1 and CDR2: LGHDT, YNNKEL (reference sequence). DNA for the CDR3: TGTGCCAGCAGTCAGAGTAGGGGCGAGACCCAGTACTTC. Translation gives CASSQSRGETQYF.

The CDR3 protein is CASSQDNTRPQHF. Written as DNA, the CDR3 is TGCGCCAGCAGCCAAGATAATACTCGGCCCCAGCATTTT. This sequence joins TRBV4-3 and TRBJ1-5, with no clear D. The CDR3 contains 13 residues. V lost 0 bases and J lost 9, with 9 bases in between. Germline CDR1 LGHNA, CDR2 YSLEER.

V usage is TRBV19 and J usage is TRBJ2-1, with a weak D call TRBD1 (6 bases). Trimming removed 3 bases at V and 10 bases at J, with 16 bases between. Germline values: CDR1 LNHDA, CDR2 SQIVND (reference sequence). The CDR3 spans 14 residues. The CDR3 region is CASSIGDTPGEQFF. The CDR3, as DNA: TGTGCCAGTAGTATCGGGGACACCCCAGGGGAGCAGTTCTTC.

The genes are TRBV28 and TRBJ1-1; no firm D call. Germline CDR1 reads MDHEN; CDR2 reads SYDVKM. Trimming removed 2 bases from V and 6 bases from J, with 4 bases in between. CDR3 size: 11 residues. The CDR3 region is CASSLQAEAFF. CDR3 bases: TGTGCCAGCAGTTTACAGGCTGAAGCTTTCTTT.

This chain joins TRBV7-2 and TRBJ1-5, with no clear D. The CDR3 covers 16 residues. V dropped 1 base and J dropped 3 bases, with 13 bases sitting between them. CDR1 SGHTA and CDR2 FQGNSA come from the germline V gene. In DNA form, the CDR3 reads TGTGCCAGCAGCTTAGGAGGGATAGGAGACAATCAGCCCCAGCATTTT. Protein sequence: CASSLGGIGDNQPQHF.

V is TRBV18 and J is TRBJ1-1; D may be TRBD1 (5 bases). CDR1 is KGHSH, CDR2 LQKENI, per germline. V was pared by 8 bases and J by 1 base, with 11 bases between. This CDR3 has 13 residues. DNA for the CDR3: TGTGCCAGCGCCAGGGATAGGAACACTGAAGCTTTCTTT. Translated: CASARDRNTEAFF.

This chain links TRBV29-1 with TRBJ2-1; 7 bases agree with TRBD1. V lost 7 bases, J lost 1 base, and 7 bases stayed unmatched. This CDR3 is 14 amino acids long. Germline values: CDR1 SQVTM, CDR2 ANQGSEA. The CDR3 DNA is TGCAGCGCTCCGAAACAGGGGTCCTACAATGAGCAGTTCTTC. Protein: CSAPKQGSYNEQFF.

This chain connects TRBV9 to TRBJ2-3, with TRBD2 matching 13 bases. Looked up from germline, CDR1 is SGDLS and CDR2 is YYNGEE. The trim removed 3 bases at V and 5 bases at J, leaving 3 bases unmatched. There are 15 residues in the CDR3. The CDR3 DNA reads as TGTGCCAGCAGCGGAACTAGCGGGGGGGGAGATACGCAGTATTTT. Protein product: CASSGTSGGGDTQYF.

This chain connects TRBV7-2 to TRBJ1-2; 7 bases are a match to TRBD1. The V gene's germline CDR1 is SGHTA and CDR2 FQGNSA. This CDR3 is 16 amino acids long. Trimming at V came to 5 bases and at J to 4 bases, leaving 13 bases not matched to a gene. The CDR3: CASSPRPRQGGYGYTF. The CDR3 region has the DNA TGTGCCAGCAGCCCTCGCCCGAGACAGGGTGGCTATGGCTACACCTTC.

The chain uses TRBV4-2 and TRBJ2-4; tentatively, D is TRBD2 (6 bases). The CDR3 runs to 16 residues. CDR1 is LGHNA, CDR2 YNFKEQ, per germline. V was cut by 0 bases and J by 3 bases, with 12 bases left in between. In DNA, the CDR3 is TGTGCCAGCAGCCAAGATGGGCGGGATTTCAAAAACATTCAGTACTTC. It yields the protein CASSQDGRDFKNIQYF.

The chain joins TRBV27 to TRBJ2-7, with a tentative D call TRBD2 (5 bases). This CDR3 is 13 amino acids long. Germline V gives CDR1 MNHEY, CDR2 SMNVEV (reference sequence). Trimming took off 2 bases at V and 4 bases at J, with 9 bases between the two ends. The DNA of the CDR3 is TGTGCCAGCAGTTTAGAGGGAAAATACGAGCAGTACTTC. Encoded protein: CASSLEGKYEQYF.

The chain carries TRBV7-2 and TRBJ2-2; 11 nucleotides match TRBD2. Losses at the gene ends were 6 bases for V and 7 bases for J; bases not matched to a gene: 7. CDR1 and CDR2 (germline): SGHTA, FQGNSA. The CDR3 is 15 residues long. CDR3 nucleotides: TGTGCCAGCAGACCTACTAGCGGGAGCCACGGGGAGCTGTTTTTT. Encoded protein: CASRPTSGSHGELFF.